Each of the 20 T cell receptor beta chains below was sequenced from the same sample in a study of monozygotic twins with cystic fibrosis. Only in-frame clones appear in the TCRdb table, and some are missing; sequencing was by immunoSEQ multiplex PCR. The sample has more than 11,000 clones, 85% to 90% seen once; the top ten hold around 0.8%. Sequencing was carried out using blood. The receptors shown here come from a boy between 10 and 17 years old with cystic fibrosis.

The CDR3 DNA sequence: TGTGCCAGCAGTGAAGCCGGGACAGGGGTAAACACCATATATTTT. This gives the protein CASSEAGTGVNTIYF. The chain employs TRBV28 and TRBJ1-3; TRBD1 agrees at 10 bases. The trim removed 5 bases at V and 6 bases at J, leaving 7 bases unmatched. Germline assignment: CDR1 MDHEN and CDR2 SYDVKM. This CDR3 has 15 residues.

The chain recombines TRBV11-2 with TRBJ1-4; tentative D call: TRBD1 (5 bases). The CDR3 is 15 residues long. Deletions cut 5 bases from V and 5 bases from J, with 15 bases between. From germline, CDR1 is SGHAT and CDR2 FQNNGV. The CDR3 region has the DNA TGTGCCAGCAGCCCGGTGGGAGAGGGGAATGAAAAACTGTTTTTT. As protein: CASSPVGEGNEKLFF.

The rearrangement links TRBV7-3 to TRBJ2-3; D might be TRBD2 (6 bases). Trimming removed 2 bases at V and 5 bases at J, with 14 bases between. The CDR3 is made up of 15 amino acids. Per germline, CDR1 SGHTA and CDR2 FQGTGA. The CDR3 DNA follows: TGTGCCAGCAGCTTAGCGGGGACCGTGGGAGATACGCAGTATTTT. Protein: CASSLAGTVGDTQYF.

This chain uses TRBV11-2 with TRBJ2-3; D call uncertain. This CDR3 has 15 residues. The germline V gene encodes CDR1 SGHAT and CDR2 FQNNGV. Deletions cut 2 bases from V and 0 bases from J, with 9 bases between. The CDR3 nucleotides are TGTGCCAGCAGCTTAAAAGGAGTAAGCACAGATACGCAGTATTTT. This encodes CASSLKGVSTDTQYF. The entire variable domain, with the rest obtained from reference TRBV11-2 and TRBJ2-3, is as follows: EAGVAQSPRYKIIEKRQSVAFWCNPISGHATLYWYQQILGQGPKLLIQFQNNGVVDDSQLPKDRFSAERLKGVDSTLKIQPAKLEDSAVYLCASSLKGVSTDTQYFGPGTRLTVL.

The CDR3 loop is CASSLVAGVSTDTQYF. CDR3 coding DNA: TGCGCCAGCAGCTTGGTTGCGGGGGTGAGCACAGATACGCAGTATTTT. The chain joins TRBV5-1 to TRBJ2-3; 7 bases line up with TRBD2. Per the germline V gene, CDR1 is SGHRS and CDR2 is YFSETQ. The ends lost 0 bases at V and 0 bases at J; junction bases unmatched: 4. The CDR3 consists of 16 residues.

V usage is TRBV18 and J usage is TRBJ1-4; no reliable D call. V was pared by 0 bases and J by 5 bases, with 7 bases between. Germline CDR1 and CDR2: KGHSH and LQKENI. CDR3 length: 14 residues. In DNA form, the CDR3 reads TGTGCCAGCTCACCACCAGGCCTCAATGAAAAACTGTTTTTT. It specifies CASSPPGLNEKLFF.

V and J are TRBV7-8 and TRBJ2-1; 7 bases agree with TRBD2. Unmatched junction bases numbered 7, after V lost 4 bases and J lost 7 bases. CDR1 and CDR2 from the germline V gene are SGHVS and FQNEAQ. This CDR3 has 14 residues. CDR3 sequence reads: CASSSTSGKNEQFF. CDR3 DNA: TGTGCCAGCAGCTCTACCAGCGGGAAAAATGAGCAGTTCTTC.

This clone appeared a single time. V is TRBV11-2 and J is TRBJ2-1; D may be TRBD1 (7 bases). Germline V gene lookup returns CDR1 SGHAT and CDR2 FQNNGV. The CDR3 is 16 amino acids. V was shortened by 5 bases and J by 8 bases, with 22 bases between the two germline ends. CDR3 sequence (DNA): TGTGCCAGCAGCATCCGCCGGGACTCCAGGGGGGATGAGCAGTTCTTC. Translated: CASSIRRDSRGDEQFF.

The gene calls are TRBV28 and TRBJ2-5, with 7 bases matching TRBD2. The CDR3 consists of 16 residues. Trimming removed 4 bases from V and 0 bases from J; junction bases left unmatched: 8. In germline, CDR1 is MDHEN, CDR2 SYDVKM. The CDR3: CASSSTSSKYQETQYF. In DNA form, the CDR3 reads TGTGCCAGCAGTTCGACTAGCTCCAAGTACCAAGAGACCCAGTACTTC.

The rearrangement joins TRBV27 to TRBJ2-5; D gene ambiguous. Trimming removed 4 bases from V and 0 bases from J, with 6 bases in between. CDR1 is MNHEY, CDR2 SMNVEV, per germline (reference sequence). The CDR3 consists of 13 residues. The CDR3 here is CASSYTYQETQYF. CDR3 bases: TGTGCCAGCAGTTACACATACCAAGAGACCCAGTACTTC.

This chain connects TRBV10-3 to TRBJ2-3; a possible D gene is TRBD2 (7 bases). Trimming pared 4 bases from V and 4 bases from J, leaving 12 bases between. The germline V gene has CDR1 ENHRY and CDR2 SYGVKD. This CDR3 contains 14 residues. CDR3 DNA sequence: TGTGCCATCAGTGGGGGGGAGGGGGCAGATACGCAGTATTTT. Translating gives CAISGGEGADTQYF.

The chain's CDR3 is CASSFRDRNEKLFF. The CDR3 nucleotides read TGCGCCAGCAGCTTTCGGGACAGGAATGAAAAACTGTTTTTT. The chain couples TRBV5-1 to TRBJ1-4, with TRBD1 matching over 8 bases. V was pared by 2 bases and J by 5 bases, with 2 bases of the junction left unmatched. Germline loops: CDR1 SGHRS, CDR2 YFSETQ. This CDR3 spans 14 amino acids.

In its sample, this clone was seen a few times. This rearrangement joins TRBV19 to TRBJ1-5; TRBD1 matches 9 bases. Trimming removed 4 bases from V and 2 bases from J; junction bases left unmatched: 3. This CDR3 is 15 amino acids long. Germline assignment: CDR1 LNHDA and CDR2 SQIVND (reference sequence). The CDR3 region is CASSKRTGGNQPQHF. The CDR3 DNA sequence: TGTGCCAGTAGTAAACGGACAGGGGGCAATCAGCCCCAGCATTTT.

The chain employs TRBV5-4 and TRBJ1-1; TRBD1 aligns across 11 bases. The germline V gene encodes CDR1 SGHNT and CDR2 YYREEE (reference sequence). The CDR3 has 14 amino acids. Unmatched junction bases numbered 7, after V lost 7 bases and J lost 5 bases. In DNA form, the CDR3 reads TGTGCCAGCTGTCGGGACAGGGGGAATACTGAAGCTTTCTTT. It is translated as CASCRDRGNTEAFF.

DNA of the CDR3: TGTGCCAGCAGTCGACGGTCCTACGAGCAGTACTTC. Amino acids: CASSRRSYEQYF. The gene calls are TRBV28 and TRBJ2-7; no definite D call. V was pared by 5 bases and J by 1 base, with 6 bases between. The CDR3 is 12 residues long. Germline V gives CDR1 MDHEN, CDR2 SYDVKM.

This chain links TRBV6-1 with TRBJ2-5, with 12 bases matching TRBD2. The CDR3 covers 16 residues. Germline V gene sequence: CDR1 MNHNS, CDR2 SASEGT. V lost 4 bases and J lost 1; bases outside the gene matches: 4. In nucleotides, the CDR3 is TGTGCCAGCAGTGCTCCACTAGCGGGAGGCCAAGAGACCCAGTACTTC. Its protein product is CASSAPLAGGQETQYF.

In its sample, this clone was seen once. V gene TRBV14 combines with J gene TRBJ2-1; 9 nucleotides line up with TRBD2. Germline V gene data show CDR1 as SGHDN and CDR2 as FVKESK. Unmatched junction bases numbered 3, after V lost 2 bases and J lost 10 bases. CDR3 length: 13 amino acids. The CDR3 DNA follows: TGTGCCAGCAGCCAACTAGCGGGGACGGAGCAGTTCTTC. Translated: CASSQLAGTEQFF.

The chain couples TRBV2 to TRBJ2-7; D unclear. Trimming removed 0 bases at V and 4 bases at J, with 1 base between. The CDR3 has 11 residues. The germline V gene encodes CDR1 SNHLY and CDR2 FYNNEI. The CDR3 nucleotides are TGTGCCAGCAGTGAAGCTTACGAGCAGTACTTC. Amino acids: CASSEAYEQYF.

This chain joins TRBV5-8 and TRBJ1-6; 8 bases are a match to TRBD1. This CDR3 is built from 16 residues. After removal of 7 bases from V and 7 bases from J, the junction contained 13 bases not matched to a gene. CDR1 is SGHTS and CDR2 is YDEGEE in the germline V gene. CDR3: CASVQPGRQGNSPLHF. The CDR3 bases are TGTGCCAGCGTACAACCAGGCCGACAGGGGAATTCACCCCTCCACTTT.

This clone has a single count. V usage is TRBV28 and J usage is TRBJ1-3; a possible D gene is TRBD1 (6 bases). Trimming left V 4 bases short and J 2 bases short, with 15 bases between. CDR3 size: 16 residues. CDR1 and CDR2 (germline): MDHEN, SYDVKM. CDR3 protein: CASSSKSGGPGNTIYF. In nucleotides, the CDR3 is TGTGCCAGCAGTTCGAAGTCTGGGGGGCCTGGAAACACCATATATTTT.